This TCR beta chain was documented in a study of Tregs in tolerant kidney transplant recipients (dated by TCRdb to between 2018 and 2021). For the study in its entirety: Related donors were used in the transplants with nonmyeloablative bone marrow transplantation, and mixed chimerism was transient in the human trials. The study applied TCRbeta sequencing to find donor-specific regulatory T cells before combined kidney and bone marrow transplantation and then followed those same cells after transplant. Here is what the overall study found, with its caveats: For some patients, the PCR primers changed as time went on, which meant samples from those patients could not be compared with one another at the nucleotide level. Because the study included only a small number of patients, the results must be confirmed in larger populations and under other immunosuppression protocols. Biological reproducibility was not examined directly, but technical replication error appeared to be minimal. In tolerant patients, donor-specific Tregs expanded more than Tregs overall, which suggests antigen-driven rather than nonspecific expansion. Expanding Tregs with activated donor B cells appeared to identify the most biologically relevant and donor-specific TCRbeta repertoire.

Regarding this clone: It has no known antigen specificity. Base qualities are missing; no much larger clone stands one base away.

Genomic DNA was extracted from sorted cells with the QIAGEN DNeasy Blood and Tissue Kit for TCRbeta CDR3 sequencing. High-throughput TCRbeta CDR3 sequencing was carried out commercially through immunoSEQ, with PCR amplification with bias correction and internal controls included. The original methods were these. Unique productive TCRbeta sequences were defined by CDR3 nucleotide sequence where primers matched, and otherwise by CDR3 amino acid sequence together with Vbeta and Jbeta genes. Sorting error was corrected by removing sequences shared between sorted populations at a frequency ratio of 2:1 or less, and the remaining shared sequences were assigned to the higher population. A sequence counted as donor-reactive if, in CFSE-low cells, the sequence had a frequency of at least 0.01% and was expanded at least 5-fold compared with unstimulated cells. Repertoire divergence was quantified by Jensen-Shannon divergence using the top 100 TCRbeta sequences ranked by frequency. For samples with multiple sequencing runs, sorting error was corrected separately for each run before the runs were pooled. TCRdb obtained this table from immuneACCESS and retained in-frame rearrangements with V and J assigned. These tables miss some clones; where compared with another copy, unresolved V genes account for less than half of the shortfall, and the remainder is unexplained. Clone size and the V and J calls come from that table; the DNA yielded D and trimming. A total of 100,000 to 130,000 clones appear in this sample, 90% of them only once. The ten largest clones take up about 0.31% of the sample.

Including cysteine and phenylalanine, the CDR3 has 16 amino acids. Of the read, only the CDR3 DNA is kept; its 48 bases are in frame from base 1. V is reduced by 4 bases and J by 3 bases, leaving a spacing of 16 bases between them. CDR1 and CDR2 were assigned from the germline V gene as MNHNS and SASEGT. The time point label of this sample denotes: blood sample drawn before combined kidney and bone marrow transplant. Unstimulated Tregs (CD4+CD25+CD127-), CD4+ non-Tregs (CD4+CD25-), CD4 and CD8 cells were FACS-sorted from thawed PBMCs. The patients were a handful of recipients of combined kidney and bone marrow transplants from the ITN036ST trial, and samples were available only for these trial subjects. Healthy control blood was processed to PBMCs with a Ficoll density gradient and then cryopreserved, whereas patient PBMCs were collected both before and after transplant.

The sample here was CD4+ T cells from blood, taken before the transplant. The chain is encoded by TRBV6-1 joined to TRBJ2-1; the D gene assignment is ambiguous. The receptor comes from a human donor who received a combined kidney and bone marrow transplant. The base sequence is TGTGCCAGCAGTGGTTTCATATCCCGAGGCTACAATGAGCAGTTCTTC. This encodes CASSGFISRGYNEQFF.